Listed below are T cell receptor beta chains from one sample, sequenced in a study of OX40 agonist ivuxolimab in advanced cancers. The protocol was immunoSEQ multiplex PCR, while the TCRdb copy is restricted to in-frame clones and leaves out a portion. Of tens of thousands of clones listed, 70% to 90% are singletons. Source: CD4+ or CD8+ T cells sorted from blood, taken in a trial of the OX40 agonist ivuxolimab. These receptors were obtained from an adult with an advanced solid tumor such as melanoma, head and neck, liver or kidney cancer. Both conserved end residues are part of each CDR3. The D gene is left open where the match is weak. A row's size may be missing; if present it is once, few, many or a size class.

V gene: TRBV13
clone size: .
D gene: .
CDR3 length: 15
J gene: TRBJ2-1
CDR3 DNA: TGTGCCAGCAGCCGGAGTGTGGGCCTTTACAATGAGCAGTTCTTC
CDR3 protein: CASSRSVGLYNEQFF

V gene: TRBV6-5
clone size: .
D gene: .
CDR3 length: 13
J gene: TRBJ2-3
CDR3 DNA: TGTGCCAGCAGTCAGACTTCTACAGATACGCAGTATTTT
CDR3 protein: CASSQTSTDTQYF

V gene: TRBV30
clone size: .
D gene: .
CDR3 length: 13
J gene: TRBJ1-5
CDR3 DNA: TGTGCCTGGAAGACGGAATATAATCAGCCCCAGCATTTT
CDR3 protein: CAWKTEYNQPQHF

V gene: TRBV6-6
clone size: .
D gene: TRBD1
CDR3 length: 15
J gene: TRBJ2-3
CDR3 DNA: TGTGCCAGCAGTTCGACAGGGGCCCCCACAAGTACGCAGTATTTT
CDR3 protein: CASSSTGAPTSTQYF

V gene: TRBV19
clone size: .
D gene: TRBD1
CDR3 length: 15
J gene: TRBJ1-5
CDR3 DNA: TGTGCCAGTAGTGACGACAGGGGGCTGGTTCAGCCCCAGCATTTT
CDR3 protein: CASSDDRGLVQPQHF

V gene: TRBV18
clone size: .
D gene: .
CDR3 length: 14
J gene: TRBJ2-1
CDR3 DNA: TGTGCCAGCTCCCCAGGACTTTCCTACAATGAGCAGTTCTTC
CDR3 protein: CASSPGLSYNEQFF

V gene: TRBV11-1
clone size: .
D gene: TRBD1
CDR3 length: 14
J gene: TRBJ2-2
CDR3 DNA: TGTGCCAGCAGCCGGACAGGGAACACCGGGGAGCTGTTTTTT
CDR3 protein: CASSRTGNTGELFF

V gene: TRBV6-5
clone size: .
D gene: TRBD1
CDR3 length: 16
J gene: TRBJ1-2
CDR3 DNA: TGTGCCAGCAGTTACTCCTCCGGACAGGGGGCTAATGGCTACACCTTC
CDR3 protein: CASSYSSGQGANGYTF

V gene: TRBV5-1
clone size: .
D gene: TRBD1
CDR3 length: 15
J gene: TRBJ1-1
CDR3 DNA: TGCGCCAGCAGCACACGGACAGGGAAAGCCACTGAAGCTTTCTTT
CDR3 protein: CASSTRTGKATEAFF

V gene: TRBV29-1
clone size: once
D gene: .
CDR3 length: 13
J gene: TRBJ2-7
CDR3 DNA: TGCAGCGTTGAGGCCGGGGACACCTACGAGCAGTACTTC
CDR3 protein: CSVEAGDTYEQYF

V gene: TRBV10-2
clone size: .
D gene: .
CDR3 length: 14
J gene: TRBJ2-7
CDR3 DNA: TGCGCCAGCAGTGAGTCACAGGGTTTCCACGAGCAGTACTTC
CDR3 protein: CASSESQGFHEQYF

V gene: TRBV27
clone size: medium-sized
D gene: .
CDR3 length: 14
J gene: TRBJ2-7
CDR3 DNA: TGTGCCAGCGGGACCCCACAGGGGGGGGTCGGGCAGTACTTC
CDR3 protein: CASGTPQGGVGQYF

V gene: TRBV5-6
clone size: .
D gene: TRBD2
CDR3 length: 17
J gene: TRBJ2-3
CDR3 DNA: TGTGCCAGCAGCTTGGAGGGACTAGCGGGATATACAGATACGCAGTATTTT
CDR3 protein: CASSLEGLAGYTDTQYF

V gene: TRBV18
clone size: .
D gene: TRBD1
CDR3 length: 14
J gene: TRBJ2-5
CDR3 DNA: TGTGCCAGCTCACAGAGACAGGGACAAGAGACCCAGTACTTC
CDR3 protein: CASSQRQGQETQYF

V gene: TRBV2
clone size: .
D gene: .
CDR3 length: 14
J gene: TRBJ1-4
CDR3 DNA: TGTGCCAGCAGTCGGCTCTTATCTAATGAAAAACTGTTTTTT
CDR3 protein: CASSRLLSNEKLFF

V gene: TRBV19
clone size: .
D gene: TRBD2
CDR3 length: 17
J gene: TRBJ2-1
CDR3 DNA: TGTGCCAGTAGGTTGGCTAGCGGGAGGGCGACCTACAATGAGCAGTTCTTC
CDR3 protein: CASRLASGRATYNEQFF

V gene: TRBV6-1
clone size: .
D gene: .
CDR3 length: 12
J gene: TRBJ1-5
CDR3 DNA: TGTGCCAGCAGTGAAGCGATCCAGCCCCAGCATTTT
CDR3 protein: CASSEAIQPQHF

V gene: TRBV5-1
clone size: once
D gene: TRBD1
CDR3 length: 14
J gene: TRBJ2-5
CDR3 DNA: TGCGCCAGCAGCTGGACAGGGCGTCAAGAGACCCAGTACTTC
CDR3 protein: CASSWTGRQETQYF

V gene: TRBV7-2
clone size: .
D gene: .
CDR3 length: 15
J gene: TRBJ1-3
CDR3 DNA: TGTGCCAGCAGCTTAGACAGGGTCCCTGGAAACACCATATATTTT
CDR3 protein: CASSLDRVPGNTIYF

V gene: TRBV5-1
clone size: .
D gene: .
CDR3 length: 13
J gene: TRBJ2-5
CDR3 DNA: TGCGCCAGCAGCTTGGGCAGACAAGAGACCCAGTACTTC
CDR3 protein: CASSLGRQETQYF

V gene: TRBV2
clone size: few
D gene: .
CDR3 length: 13
J gene: TRBJ2-7
CDR3 DNA: TGTGCCAGCACACCAGATGGGACCTACGAGCAGTACTTC
CDR3 protein: CASTPDGTYEQYF

V gene: TRBV5-1
clone size: .
D gene: TRBD2
CDR3 length: 15
J gene: TRBJ2-5
CDR3 DNA: TGCGCCAGCAGCGTGAGCGGGGGGCGCGGTGAGACCCAGTACTTC
CDR3 protein: CASSVSGGRGETQYF

V gene: TRBV5-6
clone size: .
D gene: TRBD1
CDR3 length: 17
J gene: TRBJ1-2
CDR3 DNA: TGTGCCAGCAGCTTGGCGGGACAGCCACCCGGCAGCTATGGCTACACCTTC
CDR3 protein: CASSLAGQPPGSYGYTF

V gene: TRBV28
clone size: .
D gene: .
CDR3 length: 11
J gene: TRBJ2-7
CDR3 DNA: TGTGCCAGCAGTTTATCTCGCGAGCAGTACTTC
CDR3 protein: CASSLSREQYF

V gene: TRBV2
clone size: .
D gene: .
CDR3 length: 13
J gene: TRBJ1-5
CDR3 DNA: TGTGCCAGCAGGGAAGAAGGGTATCAGCCCCAGCATTTT
CDR3 protein: CASREEGYQPQHF

V gene: TRBV15
clone size: .
D gene: .
CDR3 length: 17
J gene: TRBJ2-4
CDR3 DNA: TGTGCCACCAGCAGAGATGGGGGGCGTGGGGCCAAAAACATTCAGTACTTC
CDR3 protein: CATSRDGGRGAKNIQYF

V gene: TRBV5-6
clone size: .
D gene: TRBD1
CDR3 length: 13
J gene: TRBJ2-4
CDR3 DNA: TGTGCCAGCAGCTCTGACAGGGGGAACATTCAGTACTTC
CDR3 protein: CASSSDRGNIQYF

V gene: TRBV5-1
clone size: .
D gene: TRBD2
CDR3 length: 16
J gene: TRBJ2-1
CDR3 DNA: TGCGCCAGCAGCTTGGGACTAGCGGGGGGCAACAATGAGCAGTTCTTC
CDR3 protein: CASSLGLAGGNNEQFF

V gene: TRBV29-1
clone size: .
D gene: TRBD1
CDR3 length: 12
J gene: TRBJ1-2
CDR3 DNA: TGCAGCGTTGAGCGGGACAGCTATGGCTACACCTTC
CDR3 protein: CSVERDSYGYTF

V gene: TRBV6-5
clone size: .
D gene: .
CDR3 length: 13
J gene: TRBJ1-2
CDR3 DNA: TGTGCCAGCAGTGCCGATCCCCCGCGGGGCTACACCTTC
CDR3 protein: CASSADPPRGYTF

V gene: TRBV18
clone size: .
D gene: .
CDR3 length: 14
J gene: TRBJ1-3
CDR3 DNA: TGTGCCAGCTCACCCGCAGGGTCTGGAAACACCATATATTTT
CDR3 protein: CASSPAGSGNTIYF

V gene: TRBV6-6
clone size: .
D gene: TRBD2
CDR3 length: 14
J gene: TRBJ2-7
CDR3 DNA: TGTGCCAGCAGTTACGAGCTGCGGGGGGGCTCACTCGACTTC
CDR3 protein: CASSYELRGGSLDF

V gene: TRBV7-9
clone size: .
D gene: .
CDR3 length: 12
J gene: TRBJ2-7
CDR3 DNA: TGTGCCAGCAGCTCAGGGGCCTACGAGCAGTACTTC
CDR3 protein: CASSSGAYEQYF

V gene: TRBV14
clone size: .
D gene: TRBD2
CDR3 length: 15
J gene: TRBJ2-1
CDR3 DNA: TGTGCCAGCAGCCCGAGCGGGGGGGTTTACAATGAGCAGTTCTTC
CDR3 protein: CASSPSGGVYNEQFF

V gene: TRBV5-6
clone size: .
D gene: TRBD1
CDR3 length: 15
J gene: TRBJ1-1
CDR3 DNA: TGTGCCAGCACCCAGACAGGGTATTTGAACACTGAAGCTTTCTTT
CDR3 protein: CASTQTGYLNTEAFF

V gene: TRBV10-1
clone size: .
D gene: TRBD2
CDR3 length: 16
J gene: TRBJ2-1
CDR3 DNA: TGCGCCAGCAGTGAGACCGGGACTAGCGGCTACAATGAGCAGTTCTTC
CDR3 protein: CASSETGTSGYNEQFF

V gene: TRBV25-1
clone size: .
D gene: TRBD2
CDR3 length: 18
J gene: TRBJ2-1
CDR3 DNA: TGTGCCAGCTCCCCAGACAGGGTACGACTAGCGGTGTACAATGAGCAGTTCTTC
CDR3 protein: CASSPDRVRLAVYNEQFF

V gene: TRBV6-6
clone size: few
D gene: .
CDR3 length: 11
J gene: TRBJ1-1
CDR3 DNA: TGTGCCAGCACTTTCAACACTGAAGCTTTCTTT
CDR3 protein: CASTFNTEAFF